The 6 T cell receptor beta chains given below trace back to one sample, sequenced in a study of cytomegalovirus exposure and HLA in healthy donors. It was with 60 Vbeta and 13 Jbeta primers that the PCR ran. The table came from immunoSEQ multiplex PCR; TCRdb's copy has only in-frame clones and leaves some out. The sample carries around 130,000 clones, 84% recorded once. The sequenced sample consisted of PBMCs. The receptor set was obtained from a young woman in good health and CMV-seropositive.

The chain couples TRBV27 to TRBJ2-5; the match to TRBD2 covers 9 bases. CDR3 size: 15 residues. V was pared by 4 bases and J by 6 bases, with 9 bases of the junction left unmatched. Looked up from germline, CDR1 is MNHEY and CDR2 is SMNVEV (reference sequence). DNA for the CDR3: TGTGCCAGCAGTTCCAGTGGTAGCGGGGGAAAGACCCAGTACTTC. Residues: CASSSSGSGGKTQYF.

Turning to this clone: The sample carries other DNA sequences with the same CDR3. The chain couples TRBV4-2 to TRBJ1-2; no firm D call. This CDR3 comprises 13 residues. Germline-derived CDR1 and CDR2 are LGHNA and YNFKEQ. Deletions cut 2 bases from V and 3 bases from J, with 7 bases between. The CDR3 DNA sequence: TGTGCCAGCAGCCAACCCCCTGACTATGGCTACACCTTC. This gives the protein CASSQPPDYGYTF.

The chain is built from TRBV6-4 and TRBJ2-3; D gene unclear. The V end lost 3 bases, the J end lost 2 bases, and 9 bases lay between the germline ends. Germline assignment: CDR1 MRHNA and CDR2 SNTAGT. The length of the CDR3 is 14 residues. CDR3 sequence reads: CASSERPDTDTQYF. CDR3 in DNA: TGTGCCAGCAGTGAGAGGCCAGACACAGATACGCAGTATTTT.

The rearrangement links TRBV11-1 to TRBJ2-5; TRBD2 aligns across 10 bases. Germline assignment: CDR1 SGHAT and CDR2 FQDESV (reference sequence). This CDR3 has 15 amino acids. J gave up 4 bases and V 7 bases, and 9 bases lay outside the gene matches. In nucleotides, the CDR3 is TGTGCCAGCACCCCCCGCAAGCGGGGGGGAGAGACCCAGTACTTC. Translated, it gives CASTPRKRGGETQYF. The full variable domain, with the rest looked up from reference TRBV11-1 and TRBJ2-5, is EAEVAQSPRYKITEKSQAVAFWCDPISGHATLYWYRQILGQGPELLVQFQDESVVDDSQLPKDRFSAERLKGVDSTLKIQPAELGDSAMYLCASTPRKRGGETQYFGPGTRLLVL.

The chain employs TRBV11-2 and TRBJ1-2; 9 bases agree with TRBD1. This CDR3 spans 16 amino acids. V shed 4 bases and J 6 bases; nucleotides not matched to a gene: 12. Germline CDR1 is SGHAT and CDR2 is FQNNGV. The CDR3 sequence: CASSSRRDRASNGYTF. DNA for the CDR3: TGTGCCAGCAGCTCTAGACGGGACAGGGCTTCGAATGGCTACACCTTC.

The rearrangement uses TRBV27 and TRBJ1-2; tentative D call: TRBD1 (5 bases). Germline loops: CDR1 MNHEY, CDR2 SMNVEV (reference sequence). The germline V and J ends were trimmed by 4 bases and 4 bases, with 16 bases remaining between them. The CDR3 loop spans 15 amino acids. For the CDR3, the DNA is TGTGCCAGCAGTTCCATCTCTGGGGGGACCTATGGCTACACCTTC. Protein sequence: CASSSISGGTYGYTF.